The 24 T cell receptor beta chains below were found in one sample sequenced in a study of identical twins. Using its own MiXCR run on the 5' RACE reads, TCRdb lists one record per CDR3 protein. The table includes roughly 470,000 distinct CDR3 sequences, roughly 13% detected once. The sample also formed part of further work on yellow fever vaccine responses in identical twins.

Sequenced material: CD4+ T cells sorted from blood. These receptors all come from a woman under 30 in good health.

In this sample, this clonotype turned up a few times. In nucleotides, the CDR3 is TGTGCCAGCAGTTACTCGATAACAACAGTAGAGACCCAGTACTTC. This gives the protein CASSYSITTVETQYF. The chain joins TRBV6-5 to TRBJ2-5; D call uncertain. This CDR3 has 15 amino acids. CDR1 and CDR2 (germline): MNHEY, SVGAGI. V was trimmed by 0 bases and J by 4 bases, leaving 12 bases between them.

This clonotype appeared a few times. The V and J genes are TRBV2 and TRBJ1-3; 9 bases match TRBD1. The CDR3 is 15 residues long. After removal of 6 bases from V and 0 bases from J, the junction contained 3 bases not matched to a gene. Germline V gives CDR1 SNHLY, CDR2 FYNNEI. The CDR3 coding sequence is TGTGCCAGCAGCGGACAGGGGAGCTCTGGAAACACCATATATTTT. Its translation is CASSGQGSSGNTIYF.

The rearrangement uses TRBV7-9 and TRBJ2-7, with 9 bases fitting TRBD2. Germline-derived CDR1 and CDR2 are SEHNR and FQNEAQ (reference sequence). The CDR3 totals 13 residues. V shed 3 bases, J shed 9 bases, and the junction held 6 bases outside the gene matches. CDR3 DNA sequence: TGTGCCAGCAGCTTGAATTTAGCGGGGGTGCAGTACTTC. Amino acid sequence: CASSLNLAGVQYF.

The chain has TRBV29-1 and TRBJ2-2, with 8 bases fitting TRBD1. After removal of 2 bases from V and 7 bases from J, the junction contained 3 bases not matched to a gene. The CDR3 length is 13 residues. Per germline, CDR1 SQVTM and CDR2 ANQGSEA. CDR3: CSVESGGHGELFF. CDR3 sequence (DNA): TGCAGCGTTGAATCAGGGGGCCACGGGGAGCTGTTTTTT.

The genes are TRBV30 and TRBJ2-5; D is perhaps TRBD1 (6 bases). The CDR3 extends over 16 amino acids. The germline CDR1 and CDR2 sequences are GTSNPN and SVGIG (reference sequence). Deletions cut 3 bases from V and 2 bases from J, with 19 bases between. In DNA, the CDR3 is TGTGCCTGGAGCCCTTTTTTGGGGGCCCTTCAAGAGACCCAGTACTTC. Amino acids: CAWSPFLGALQETQYF.

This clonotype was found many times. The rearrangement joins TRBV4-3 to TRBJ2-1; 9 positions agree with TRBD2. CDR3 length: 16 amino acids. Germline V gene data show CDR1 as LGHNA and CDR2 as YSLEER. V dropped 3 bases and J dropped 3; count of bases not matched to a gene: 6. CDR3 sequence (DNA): TGCGCCAGCAGCCAGGTTAGCGGGAGCTTCTACAATGAGCAGTTCTTC. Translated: CASSQVSGSFYNEQFF.

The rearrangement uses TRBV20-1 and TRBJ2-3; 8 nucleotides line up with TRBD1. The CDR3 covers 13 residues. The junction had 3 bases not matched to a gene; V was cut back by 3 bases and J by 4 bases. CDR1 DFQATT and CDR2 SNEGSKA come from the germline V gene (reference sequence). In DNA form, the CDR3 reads TGCAGTGCTAGGACAGGGGCCCCAGATACGCAGTATTTT. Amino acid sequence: CSARTGAPDTQYF.

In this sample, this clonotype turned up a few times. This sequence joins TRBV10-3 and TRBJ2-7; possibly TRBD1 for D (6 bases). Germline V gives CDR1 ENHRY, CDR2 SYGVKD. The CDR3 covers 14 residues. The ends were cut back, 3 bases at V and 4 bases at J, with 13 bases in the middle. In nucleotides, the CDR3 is TGTGCCATCAGTGAAGGGGGAACACTATACGAGCAGTACTTC. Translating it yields CAISEGGTLYEQYF.

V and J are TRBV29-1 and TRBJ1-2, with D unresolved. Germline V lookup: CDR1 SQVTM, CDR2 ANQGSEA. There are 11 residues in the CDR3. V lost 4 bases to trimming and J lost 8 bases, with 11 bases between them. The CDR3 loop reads CSVGGSRGYTF. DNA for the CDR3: TGCAGCGTTGGCGGGAGTCGGGGCTACACCTTC. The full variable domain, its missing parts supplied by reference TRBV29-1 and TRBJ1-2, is SAVISQKPSRDICQRGTSLTIQCQVDSQVTMMFWYRQQPGQSLTLIATANQGSEATYESGFVIDKFPISRPNLTFSTLTVSNMSPEDSSIYLCSVGGSRGYTFGSGTRLTVV.

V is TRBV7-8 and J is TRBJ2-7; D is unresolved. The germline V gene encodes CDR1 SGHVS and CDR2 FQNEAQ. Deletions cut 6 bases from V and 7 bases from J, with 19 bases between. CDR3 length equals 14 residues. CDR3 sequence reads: CASSPTGTGGEQYF. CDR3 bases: TGTGCCAGCAGTCCGACGGGTACGGGTGGGGAGCAGTACTTC. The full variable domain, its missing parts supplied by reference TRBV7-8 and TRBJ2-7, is GAGVSQSPRYKVAKRGQDVALRCDPISGHVSLFWYQQALGQGPEFLTYFQNEAQLDKSGLPSDRFFAERPEGSVSTLKIQRTQQEDSAVYLCASSPTGTGGEQYFGPGTRLTVT.

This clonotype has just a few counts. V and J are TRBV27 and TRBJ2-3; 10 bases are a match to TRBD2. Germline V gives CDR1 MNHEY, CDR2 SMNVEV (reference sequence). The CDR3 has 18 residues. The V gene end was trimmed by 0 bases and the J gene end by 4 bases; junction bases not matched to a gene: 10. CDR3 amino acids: CASSLSSPLAGASDTQYF. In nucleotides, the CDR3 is TGTGCCAGCAGTTTATCGAGCCCTCTAGCGGGAGCATCAGATACGCAGTATTTT.

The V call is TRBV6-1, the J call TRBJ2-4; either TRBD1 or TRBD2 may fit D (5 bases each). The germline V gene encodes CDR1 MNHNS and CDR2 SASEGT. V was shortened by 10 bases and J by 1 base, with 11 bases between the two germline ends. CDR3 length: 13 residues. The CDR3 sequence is CAIRGSAKNIQYF. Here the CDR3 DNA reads TGTGCCATCCGGGGCAGTGCCAAAAACATTCAGTACTTC.

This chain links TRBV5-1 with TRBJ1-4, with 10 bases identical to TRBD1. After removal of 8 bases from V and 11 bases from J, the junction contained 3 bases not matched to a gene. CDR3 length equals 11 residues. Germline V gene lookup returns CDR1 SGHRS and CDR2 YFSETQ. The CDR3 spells CASQDRGKLFF. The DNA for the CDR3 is TGCGCCAGTCAGGACAGGGGGAAACTGTTTTTT.

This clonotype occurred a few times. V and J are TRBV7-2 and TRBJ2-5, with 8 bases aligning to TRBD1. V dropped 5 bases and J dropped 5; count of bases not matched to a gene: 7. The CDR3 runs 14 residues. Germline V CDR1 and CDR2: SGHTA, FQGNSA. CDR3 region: CASSDRGRGETQYF. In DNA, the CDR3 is TGTGCCAGCAGCGACAGGGGCCGGGGGGAGACCCAGTACTTC. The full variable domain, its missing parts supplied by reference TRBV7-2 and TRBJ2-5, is GAGVSQSPSNKVTEKGKDVELRCDPISGHTALYWYRQSLGQGLEFLIYFQGNSAPDKSGLPSDRFSAERTGGSVSTLTIQRTQQEDSAVYLCASSDRGRGETQYFGPGTRLLVL.

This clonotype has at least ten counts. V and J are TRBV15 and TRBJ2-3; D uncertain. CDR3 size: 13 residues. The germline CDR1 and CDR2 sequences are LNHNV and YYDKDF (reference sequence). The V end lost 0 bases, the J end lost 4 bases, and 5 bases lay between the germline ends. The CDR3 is CATSREGPDTQYF. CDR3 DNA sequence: TGTGCCACCAGCAGAGAAGGGCCAGATACGCAGTATTTT.

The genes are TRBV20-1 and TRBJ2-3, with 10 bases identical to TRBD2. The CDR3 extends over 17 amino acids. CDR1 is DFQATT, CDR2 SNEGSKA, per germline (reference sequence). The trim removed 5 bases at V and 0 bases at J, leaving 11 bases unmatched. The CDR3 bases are TGCAGTGCTCCCCCGACTAGCGGGTGGGCAAGCACAGATACGCAGTATTTT. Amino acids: CSAPPTSGWASTDTQYF.

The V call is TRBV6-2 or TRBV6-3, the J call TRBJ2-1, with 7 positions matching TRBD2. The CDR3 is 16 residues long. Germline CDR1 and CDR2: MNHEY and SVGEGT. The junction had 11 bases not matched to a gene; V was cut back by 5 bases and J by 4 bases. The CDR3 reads CASSVPSGRSYNEQFF. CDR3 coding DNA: TGTGCCAGCAGTGTGCCCTCCGGGAGGTCGTACAATGAGCAGTTCTTC.

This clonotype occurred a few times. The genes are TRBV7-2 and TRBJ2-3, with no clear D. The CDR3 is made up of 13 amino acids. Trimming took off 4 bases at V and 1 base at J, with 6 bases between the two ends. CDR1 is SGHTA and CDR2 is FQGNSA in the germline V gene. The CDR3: CASSWTRTDTQYF. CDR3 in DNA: TGTGCCAGCAGCTGGACCCGCACAGATACGCAGTATTTT.

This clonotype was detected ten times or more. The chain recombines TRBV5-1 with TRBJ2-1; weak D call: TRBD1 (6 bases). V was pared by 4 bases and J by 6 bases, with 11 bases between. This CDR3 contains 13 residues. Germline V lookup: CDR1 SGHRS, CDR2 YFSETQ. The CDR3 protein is CASSPAGVNEQFF. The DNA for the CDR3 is TGCGCCAGCAGCCCGGCAGGGGTCAATGAGCAGTTCTTC.

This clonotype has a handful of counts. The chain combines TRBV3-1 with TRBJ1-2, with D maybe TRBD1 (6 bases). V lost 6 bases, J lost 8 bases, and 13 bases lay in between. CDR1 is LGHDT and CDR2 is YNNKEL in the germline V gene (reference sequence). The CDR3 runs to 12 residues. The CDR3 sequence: CASRVQGHGYTF. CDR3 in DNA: TGTGCCAGCAGGGTACAGGGCCACGGCTACACCTTC.

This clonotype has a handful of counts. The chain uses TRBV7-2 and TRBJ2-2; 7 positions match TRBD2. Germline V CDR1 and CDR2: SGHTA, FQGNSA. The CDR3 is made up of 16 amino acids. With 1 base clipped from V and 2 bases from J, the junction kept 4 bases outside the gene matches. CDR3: CASSLGGSFNTGELFF. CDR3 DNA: TGTGCCAGCAGCTTAGGCGGGAGCTTCAACACCGGGGAGCTGTTTTTT.

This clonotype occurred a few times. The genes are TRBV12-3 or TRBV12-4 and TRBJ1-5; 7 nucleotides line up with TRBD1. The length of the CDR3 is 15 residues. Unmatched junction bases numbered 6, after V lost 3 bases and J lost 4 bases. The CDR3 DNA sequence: TGTGCCAGCAGTTTTTTAGGGGGCGGAAATCAGCCCCAGCATTTT. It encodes CASSFLGGGNQPQHF.

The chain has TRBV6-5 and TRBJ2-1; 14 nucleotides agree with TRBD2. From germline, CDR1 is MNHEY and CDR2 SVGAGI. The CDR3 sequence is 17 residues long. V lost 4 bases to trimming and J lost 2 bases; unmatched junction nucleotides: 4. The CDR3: CASSSGLAGVTYNEQFF. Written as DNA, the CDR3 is TGTGCCAGCAGTTCGGGACTAGCGGGAGTTACCTACAATGAGCAGTTCTTC.

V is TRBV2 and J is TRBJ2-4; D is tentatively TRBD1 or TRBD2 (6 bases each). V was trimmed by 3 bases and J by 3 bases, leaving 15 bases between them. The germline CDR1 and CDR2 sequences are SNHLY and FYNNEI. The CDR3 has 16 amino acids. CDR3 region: CASSEMGGSLKNIQYF. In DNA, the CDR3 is TGTGCCAGCAGTGAGATGGGGGGCAGCCTCAAAAACATTCAGTACTTC.